This T cell receptor (beta chain) was sequenced for a study of blood T cell repertoires in COVID-19. Turning to the study itself: Samples representing acute and convalescent COVID-19 were sourced from the United States, Italy and Spain.

Original data processing: For nucleated cells, counts were estimated from reference gene primer amplification. TCRdb keeps only in-frame clones here, not all; method: immunoSEQ multiplex PCR. V, J and clone size are taken as reported in that table, and D and trimming were inferred from the DNA itself. The repertoire holds about 63,000 clones, with 84% as singletons. The CDR3 has 15 amino acids. Germline CDR1 MDHEN, CDR2 SYDVKM. V was pared by 8 bases and J by 4 bases, with 6 bases of the junction left unmatched. This clonotype was sampled from a human donor in a cohort sampled during active COVID-19. The chain employs TRBV28 and TRBJ2-1; 12 bases are shared with TRBD2. Sequenced material: peripheral blood. The CDR3 nucleotides are TGTGCCAGCGGGGCTAGCGGGAGGGCTTACAATGAGCAGTTCTTC. It encodes CASGASGRAYNEQFF.